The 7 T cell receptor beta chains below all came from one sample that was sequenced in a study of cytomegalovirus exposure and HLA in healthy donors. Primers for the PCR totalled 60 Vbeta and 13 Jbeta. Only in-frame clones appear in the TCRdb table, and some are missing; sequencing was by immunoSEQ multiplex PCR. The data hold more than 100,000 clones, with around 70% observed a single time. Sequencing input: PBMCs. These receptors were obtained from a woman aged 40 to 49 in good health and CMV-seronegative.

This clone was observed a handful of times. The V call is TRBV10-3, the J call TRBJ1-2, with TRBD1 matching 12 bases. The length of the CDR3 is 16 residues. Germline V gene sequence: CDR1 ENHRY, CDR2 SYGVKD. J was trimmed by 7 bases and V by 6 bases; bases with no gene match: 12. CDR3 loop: CAISAKPGQGAGGYTF. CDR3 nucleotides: TGTGCCATCAGCGCAAAACCGGGACAGGGGGCTGGTGGCTACACCTTC.

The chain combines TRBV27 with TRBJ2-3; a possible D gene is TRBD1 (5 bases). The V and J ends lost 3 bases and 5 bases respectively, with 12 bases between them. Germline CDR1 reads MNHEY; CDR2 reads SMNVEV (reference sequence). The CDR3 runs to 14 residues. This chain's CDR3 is CASSLLATGDTQYF. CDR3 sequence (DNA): TGTGCCAGCAGTTTGCTTGCCACAGGAGATACGCAGTATTTT.

The DNA for the CDR3 is TGTGCCAGTAGCCGAGGACTAGCGGAGGGGGGCATCACAGATACGCAGTATTTT. Protein product: CASSRGLAEGGITDTQYF. The chain carries TRBV19 and TRBJ2-3; 10 positions agree with TRBD2. Germline trimming cut 6 bases from V and 2 bases from J; bases unmatched to any gene: 14. Germline lookup yields CDR1 LNHDA and CDR2 SQIVND (reference sequence). There are 18 residues in the CDR3.

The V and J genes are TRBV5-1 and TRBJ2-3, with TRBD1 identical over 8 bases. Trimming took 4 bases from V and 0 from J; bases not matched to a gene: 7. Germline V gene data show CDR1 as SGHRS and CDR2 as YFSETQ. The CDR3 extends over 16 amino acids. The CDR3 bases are TGCGCCAGCAGCCCCGGACAGGGCCTTAGCACAGATACGCAGTATTTT. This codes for CASSPGQGLSTDTQYF.

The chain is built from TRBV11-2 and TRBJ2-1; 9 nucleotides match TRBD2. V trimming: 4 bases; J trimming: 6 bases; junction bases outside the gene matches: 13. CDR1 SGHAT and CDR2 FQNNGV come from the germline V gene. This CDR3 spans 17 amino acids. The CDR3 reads CASSSSGVARGGNEQFF. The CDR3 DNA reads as TGTGCCAGCAGCTCCTCTGGGGTAGCGCGGGGGGGCAATGAGCAGTTCTTC.

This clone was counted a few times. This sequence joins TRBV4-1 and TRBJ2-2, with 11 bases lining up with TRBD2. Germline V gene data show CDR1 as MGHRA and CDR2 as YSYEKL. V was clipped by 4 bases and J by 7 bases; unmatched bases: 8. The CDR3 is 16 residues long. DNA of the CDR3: TGCGCCAGCAGCCCGCCGACTAGCGGGGTCGGCGGGGAGCTGTTTTTT. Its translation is CASSPPTSGVGGELFF.

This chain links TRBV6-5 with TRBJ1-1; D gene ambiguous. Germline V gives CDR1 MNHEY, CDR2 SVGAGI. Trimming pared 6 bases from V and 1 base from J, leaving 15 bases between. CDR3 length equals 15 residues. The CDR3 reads CASRTRRQTNTEAFF. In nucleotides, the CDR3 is TGTGCCAGCAGGACCCGGAGGCAGACGAACACTGAAGCTTTCTTT.